The T cell receptor (beta chain) under discussion was sequenced for a study of T cell changes during pregnancy in multiple sclerosis. TCRdb keeps only in-frame clones here, not all; method: immunoSEQ multiplex PCR. The data contain 45,000 to 55,000 clones, 92% of them singletons. The sample consisted of CD4+ T cells from peripheral blood mononuclear cells, taken after pregnancy. This TCR came from a female donor with multiple sclerosis, enrolled in a pregnancy study.

CDR3 protein: CASSIAGSPSSGNTIYF. CDR3 DNA sequence: TGTGCCAGTAGTATAGCCGGGTCCCCCAGCTCTGGAAACACCATATATTTT. V gene TRBV19 combines with J gene TRBJ1-3; D uncertain. Looked up from germline, CDR1 is LNHDA and CDR2 is SQIVND (reference sequence). V was trimmed by 1 base and J by 0 bases, leaving 13 bases between them. The CDR3 has 17 amino acids. Using reference TRBV19 and TRBJ1-3 for the parts outside the CDR3, the full variable domain is DGGITQSPKYLFRKEGQNVTLSCEQNLNHDAMYWYRQDPGQGLRLIYYSQIVNDFQKGDIAEGYSVSREKKESFPLTVTSAQKNPTAFYLCASSIAGSPSSGNTIYFGEGSWLTVV.